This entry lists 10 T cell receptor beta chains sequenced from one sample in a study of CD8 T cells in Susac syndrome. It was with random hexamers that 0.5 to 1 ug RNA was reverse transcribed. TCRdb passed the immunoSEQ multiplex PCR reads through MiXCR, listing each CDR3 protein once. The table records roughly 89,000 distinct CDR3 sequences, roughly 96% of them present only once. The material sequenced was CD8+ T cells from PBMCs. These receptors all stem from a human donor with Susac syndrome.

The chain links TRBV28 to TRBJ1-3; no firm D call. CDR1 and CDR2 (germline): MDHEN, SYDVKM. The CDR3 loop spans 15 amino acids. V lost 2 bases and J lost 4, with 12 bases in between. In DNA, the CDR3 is TGTGCCAGCAGTTTAATAACCACCGGCGGAAACACCATATATTTT. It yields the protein CASSLITTGGNTIYF.

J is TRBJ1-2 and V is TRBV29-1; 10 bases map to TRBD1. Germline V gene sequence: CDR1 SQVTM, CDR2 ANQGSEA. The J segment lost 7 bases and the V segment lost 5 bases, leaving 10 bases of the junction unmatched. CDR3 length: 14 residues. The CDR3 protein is CSVSDRGRISGYTF. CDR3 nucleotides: TGCAGCGTTTCCGACAGGGGGCGCATCTCTGGCTACACCTTC.

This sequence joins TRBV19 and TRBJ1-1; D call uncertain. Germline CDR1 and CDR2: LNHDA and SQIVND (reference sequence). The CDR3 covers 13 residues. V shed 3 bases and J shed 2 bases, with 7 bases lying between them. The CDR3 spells CASSMGSNTEAFF. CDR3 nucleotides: TGTGCCAGTAGTATGGGCAGCAACACTGAAGCTTTCTTT.

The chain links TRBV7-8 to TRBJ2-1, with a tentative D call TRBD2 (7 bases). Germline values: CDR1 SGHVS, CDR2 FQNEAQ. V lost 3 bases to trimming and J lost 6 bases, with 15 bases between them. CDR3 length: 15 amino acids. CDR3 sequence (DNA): TGTGCCAGCAGCTTCCTGGCGGGGGCAGGCAATGAGCAGTTCTTC. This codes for CASSFLAGAGNEQFF.

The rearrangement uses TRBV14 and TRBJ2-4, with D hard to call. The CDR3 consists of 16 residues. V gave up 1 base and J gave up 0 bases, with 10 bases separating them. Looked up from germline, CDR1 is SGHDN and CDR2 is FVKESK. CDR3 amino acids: CASSQGSLLAKNIQYF. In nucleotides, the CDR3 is TGTGCCAGCAGCCAAGGGTCCCTATTAGCCAAAAACATTCAGTACTTC. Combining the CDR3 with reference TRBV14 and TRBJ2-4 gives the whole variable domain EAGVTQFPSHSVIEKGQTVTLRCDPISGHDNLYWYRRVMGKEIKFLLHFVKESKQDESGMPNNRFLAERTGGTYSTLKVQPAELEDSGVYFCASSQGSLLAKNIQYFGAGTRLSVL.

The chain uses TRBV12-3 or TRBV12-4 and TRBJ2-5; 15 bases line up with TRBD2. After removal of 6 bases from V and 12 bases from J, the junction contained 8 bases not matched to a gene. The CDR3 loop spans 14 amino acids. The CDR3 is CASSMGLAGGPKYF. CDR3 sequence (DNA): TGTGCCAGCAGCATGGGACTAGCGGGGGGCCCTAAGTACTTC.

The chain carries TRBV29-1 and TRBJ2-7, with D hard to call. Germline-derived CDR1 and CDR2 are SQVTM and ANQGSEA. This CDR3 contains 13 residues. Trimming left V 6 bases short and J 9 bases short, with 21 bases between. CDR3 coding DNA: TGCAGCGTCCGCCATGCGGTTGGAGTTTCGCAGTACTTC. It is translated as CSVRHAVGVSQYF.

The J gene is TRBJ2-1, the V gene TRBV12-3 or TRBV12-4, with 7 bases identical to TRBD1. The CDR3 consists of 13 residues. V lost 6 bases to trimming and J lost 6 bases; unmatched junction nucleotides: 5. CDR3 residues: CASRRGTANEQFF. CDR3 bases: TGTGCCAGCAGAAGAGGGACAGCCAATGAGCAGTTCTTC.

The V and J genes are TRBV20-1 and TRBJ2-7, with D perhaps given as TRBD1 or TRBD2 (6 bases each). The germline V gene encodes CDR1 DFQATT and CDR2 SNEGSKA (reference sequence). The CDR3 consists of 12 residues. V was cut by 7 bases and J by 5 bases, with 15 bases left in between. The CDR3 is CSGHQGTHEQYF. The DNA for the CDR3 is TGCAGTGGGCATCAGGGGACTCACGAGCAGTACTTC.

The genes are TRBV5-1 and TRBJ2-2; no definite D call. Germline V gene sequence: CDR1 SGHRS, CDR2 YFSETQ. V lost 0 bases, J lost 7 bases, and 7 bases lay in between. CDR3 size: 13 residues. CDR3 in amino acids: CASSLGWGGELFF. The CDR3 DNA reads TGCGCCAGCAGCTTGGGCTGGGGCGGGGAGCTGTTTTTT.